The 25 T cell receptor beta chains presented below share a single source sample, sequenced in a study of T-cell reconstitution after alpha-beta-depleted transplantation in children. Unique molecular identifiers tagged the TCRbeta library. TCRdb passed the PCR reads through MiXCR, listing each CDR3 protein once. The sample shows 300,000 or so distinct CDR3 sequences, approximately 23% of them seen only once. The source material was PBMCs, mostly from graft donor cells, sampled 180 days after TCRalphabeta/CD19-depleted stem cell transplant. Source of these receptors: a male patient younger than 18 who had a stem cell transplant for acute lymphoblastic leukemia, so the T cells may come from the graft donor.

V is TRBV7-8 and J is TRBJ2-7; D tentatively reads TRBD1 or TRBD2 (6 bases each). This CDR3 comprises 18 residues. V was cut by 4 bases and J by 2 bases, with 24 bases left in between. Germline CDR1 is SGHVS and CDR2 is FQNEAQ. As DNA, the CDR3 is TGTGCCAGCAGCTCCCCCCGACTAGAGGGGGGATACGCCTACGAGCAGTACTTC. It translates to CASSSPRLEGGYAYEQYF.

The chain employs TRBV5-1 and TRBJ2-7; TRBD1 might be the D (6 bases). Trimming pared 4 bases from V and 3 bases from J, leaving 14 bases between. The V gene's germline CDR1 is SGHRS and CDR2 YFSETQ. The CDR3 totals 14 residues. The CDR3 region has the DNA TGCGCCAGCAGCCCTGGGGGACACATCTACGAGCAGTACTTC. Encoded protein: CASSPGGHIYEQYF.

The chain is built from TRBV5-1 and TRBJ1-1; a possible D gene is TRBD1 (6 bases). In germline, CDR1 is SGHRS, CDR2 YFSETQ. The CDR3 extends over 15 amino acids. Trimming took 4 bases from V and 0 from J, leaving 13 bases between them. The CDR3: CASSVGQGLNTEAFF. In nucleotides, the CDR3 is TGCGCCAGCAGCGTCGGGCAGGGGCTGAACACTGAAGCTTTCTTT.

This chain uses TRBV27 with TRBJ2-3, with D possibly called TRBD1 or TRBD2 (5 bases each). V shed 5 bases and J shed 2 bases, with 14 bases lying between them. CDR3 length equals 15 residues. The germline V gene has CDR1 MNHEY and CDR2 SMNVEV (reference sequence). The CDR3 nucleotides read TGTGCCAGCAGTAACTGGGGACGGATCACAGATACGCAGTATTTT. Its protein product is CASSNWGRITDTQYF.

The V and J genes are TRBV29-1 and TRBJ1-2; D ambiguous. V lost 3 bases and J lost 6, with 5 bases in between. The CDR3 is 10 amino acids. Germline values: CDR1 SQVTM, CDR2 ANQGSEA. The CDR3 reads CSVDRNGYTF. In DNA form, the CDR3 reads TGCAGCGTTGATAGAAATGGCTACACCTTC.

The J gene is TRBJ2-2, the V gene TRBV9, with TRBD2 matching over 13 bases. Germline values: CDR1 SGDLS, CDR2 YYNGEE. With 4 bases clipped from V and 5 bases from J, the junction kept 5 bases outside the gene matches. The CDR3 sequence is 16 residues long. This CDR3 is CASSSRTSGSTGELFF. CDR3 coding DNA: TGTGCCAGCAGCTCTCGGACTAGCGGGAGTACCGGGGAGCTGTTTTTT.

This clonotype has just a few counts. The chain links TRBV27 to TRBJ2-1; no clear D. The V gene lost 11 bases and the J gene lost 0 bases, with 8 bases spanning the gap. CDR1 MNHEY and CDR2 SMNVEV come from the germline V gene (reference sequence). This CDR3 spans 12 amino acids. The CDR3 sequence: CAGHSSYNEQFF. In nucleotides, the CDR3 is TGTGCCGGTCACAGCTCCTACAATGAGCAGTTCTTC.

The chain joins TRBV20-1 to TRBJ2-5; D possibly matches TRBD1 or TRBD2 (5 bases each). The germline gives CDR1 DFQATT, CDR2 SNEGSKA (reference sequence). V gave up 1 base and J gave up 5 bases, with 20 bases separating them. This CDR3 is 16 amino acids long. This chain's CDR3 is CSARVYRDGGVETQYF. The CDR3 DNA sequence: TGCAGTGCTAGAGTTTACCGGGACGGTGGGGTGGAGACCCAGTACTTC.

This clonotype showed up just a few times. The CDR3 is CASGRGLATQYF. The DNA for the CDR3 is TGTGCCAGCGGTAGAGGACTAGCTACGCAGTATTTT. The gene calls are TRBV7-2 and TRBJ2-3; 8 bases fit TRBD2. V lost 8 bases, J lost 8 bases, and 6 bases stayed unmatched. From germline, CDR1 is SGHTA and CDR2 FQGNSA. The CDR3 consists of 12 residues.

This chain joins TRBV6-1 and TRBJ2-5; 9 nucleotides line up with TRBD1. The CDR3 loop spans 14 amino acids. Trimming cost V 4 bases and J 4 bases; bases outside gene matches: 4. Germline lookup yields CDR1 MNHNS and CDR2 SASEGT. In DNA, the CDR3 is TGTGCCAGCAGTGGGGACAGGGCTCGAGAGACCCAGTACTTC. Its translation is CASSGDRARETQYF.

The chain recombines TRBV28 with TRBJ2-6; D may be TRBD1 (6 bases). Per the germline V gene, CDR1 is MDHEN and CDR2 is SYDVKM. The V and J ends lost 5 bases and 0 bases respectively, with 11 bases between them. The CDR3 length is 16 residues. The CDR3 loop reads CASSDGQSSGANVLTF. CDR3 bases: TGTGCCAGCAGTGATGGACAGTCCTCTGGGGCCAACGTCCTGACTTTC.

The chain recombines TRBV7-3 with TRBJ2-2; 13 positions agree with TRBD2. The CDR3 consists of 19 residues. After removal of 4 bases from V and 2 bases from J, the junction contained 10 bases not matched to a gene. Germline CDR1 and CDR2: SGHTA and FQGTGA. CDR3 DNA: TGTGCCAGCAGCTCCCCGGGACTAGCGGGACTAATTAACACCGGGGAGCTGTTTTTT. This sequence encodes CASSSPGLAGLINTGELFF. The full variable domain, with the rest looked up from reference TRBV7-3 and TRBJ2-2, is GAGVSQTPSNKVTEKGKYVELRCDPISGHTALYWYRQSLGQGPEFLIYFQGTGAADDSGLPNDRFFAVRPEGSVSTLKIQRTERGDSAVYLCASSSPGLAGLINTGELFFGEGSRLTVL.

This clonotype came up a few times. This chain joins TRBV25-1 and TRBJ2-7; 8 positions agree with TRBD1. V shed 7 bases, J shed 3 bases, and the junction held 5 bases outside the gene matches. The CDR3 spans 13 residues. Germline CDR1 and CDR2: MGHDK and SYGVNS. The CDR3 DNA is TGTGCCAGCACTGGGACAGGATACTACGAGCAGTACTTC. Translated, it gives CASTGTGYYEQYF.

The table lists this clonotype with many counts. CDR3 loop: CASSGLAGGYEQFF. CDR3 sequence (DNA): TGCGCCAGCAGCGGACTAGCGGGAGGTTATGAGCAGTTCTTC. V gene TRBV4-1 combines with J gene TRBJ2-1; 14 nucleotides line up with TRBD2. Per the germline V gene, CDR1 is MGHRA and CDR2 is YSYEKL. The CDR3 runs to 14 residues. Losses at the gene ends were 5 bases for V and 8 bases for J; bases not matched to a gene: 2.

CDR3 in amino acids: CASSPPGLGNEQYF. The DNA of the CDR3 is TGCGCCAGCAGCCCGCCGGGACTAGGTAACGAGCAGTACTTC. This chain links TRBV4-1 with TRBJ2-7, with TRBD2 identical over 8 bases. CDR1 MGHRA and CDR2 YSYEKL come from the germline V gene. The CDR3 has 14 residues. V was pared by 4 bases and J by 5 bases, with 7 bases of the junction left unmatched.

J is TRBJ2-5 and V is TRBV24-1; no firm D call. The CDR3 length is 17 residues. V dropped 9 bases and J dropped 3 bases, with 25 bases sitting between them. CDR1 KGHDR and CDR2 SFDVKD come from the germline V gene. This chain's CDR3 is CATFYTTDWAQEETQYF. CDR3 bases: TGTGCCACCTTTTATACGACTGACTGGGCCCAAGAAGAGACCCAGTACTTC.

There are a few counts of this clonotype. The rearrangement joins TRBV5-1 to TRBJ2-2; tentative D call: TRBD2 (6 bases). Trimming shortened V by 1 base and J by 0 bases, and 10 bases separated the two germline ends. Germline V gene lookup returns CDR1 SGHRS and CDR2 YFSETQ. CDR3 size: 16 residues. CDR3 protein: CASSLSSGANTGELFF. CDR3 sequence (DNA): TGCGCCAGCAGCTTGAGTAGCGGTGCGAACACCGGGGAGCTGTTTTTT.

The table lists this clonotype with a few counts. The chain has TRBV5-1 and TRBJ1-2, with D possibly being TRBD1 (6 bases). Germline V gives CDR1 SGHRS, CDR2 YFSETQ. The CDR3 is 12 amino acids. V lost 3 bases and J 8 bases, leaving 11 bases between the germline ends. The CDR3 here is CASSYDRNGYTF. The CDR3 bases are TGCGCCAGCAGCTACGACAGGAACGGCTACACCTTC.

This clonotype occurred a few times. J is TRBJ2-5 and V is TRBV7-3; D gene unclear. The germline V and J ends were trimmed by 5 bases and 9 bases, with 19 bases remaining between them. Germline V gene data show CDR1 as SGHTA and CDR2 as FQGTGA. The CDR3 extends over 14 amino acids. The CDR3 is CASSLKAHPQAQYF. The CDR3 DNA is TGTGCCAGCAGCCTAAAAGCCCATCCCCAGGCCCAGTACTTC.

V is TRBV12-2 and J is TRBJ1-5; the table calls TRBD1, which could not be checked here. TRBV12-2 represents a pseudogene. The CDR3 is 19 residues long. The CDR3 nucleotides read TGTGCAAGTCGCTTAGCAATCGACAGGGGTTACGATAGCAATCAGCCCCAGCATTTT. This gives the protein CASRLAIDRGYDSNQPQHF.

A single count supports this clonotype. The V gene is TRBV7-3, the J gene TRBJ2-1, with 9 bases fitting TRBD2. The CDR3 length is 13 residues. Germline values: CDR1 SGHTA, CDR2 FQGTGA. J was trimmed by 14 bases and V by 5 bases; bases with no gene match: 10. The CDR3 is CASSERGTSRKFF. The CDR3 nucleotides are TGTGCCAGCAGCGAGCGGGGGACTAGCAGAAAGTTCTTC.

V is TRBV6-1 and J is TRBJ2-7, with 10 bases aligning to TRBD1. Germline values: CDR1 MNHNS, CDR2 SASEGT. V lost 6 bases and J lost 0; bases outside the gene matches: 5. The CDR3 is 15 amino acids. The CDR3 DNA is TGTGCCAGCAGGGCGGGACAGGGGCCCTCCTACGAGCAGTACTTC. It is translated as CASRAGQGPSYEQYF.

The sample holds one count of this clonotype. The CDR3 protein is CASTKGLAEYNEQFF. As DNA, the CDR3 is TGTGCCAGCACTAAAGGACTAGCGGAATACAATGAGCAGTTCTTC. The genes are TRBV2 and TRBJ2-1, with 10 bases that match TRBD2. The V segment lost 7 bases and the J segment 4 bases; nucleotides outside the gene matches: 7. Looked up from germline, CDR1 is SNHLY and CDR2 is FYNNEI. This CDR3 comprises 15 residues.

J is TRBJ2-6 and V is TRBV10-3, with 7 bases fitting TRBD2. The CDR3 runs to 14 residues. Germline V gene data show CDR1 as ENHRY and CDR2 as SYGVKD. Trimming removed 3 bases from V and 10 bases from J; junction bases left unmatched: 6. CDR3 loop: CAISEDYGGNVLTF. CDR3 in DNA: TGTGCCATCAGTGAAGACTACGGGGGGAACGTCCTGACTTTC.

V is TRBV5-1 and J is TRBJ2-7; 7 bases match TRBD2. Germline CDR1 is SGHRS and CDR2 is YFSETQ. This CDR3 has 13 amino acids. The V and J ends lost 4 bases and 5 bases, in that order; junction bases with no gene match: 6. CDR3 coding DNA: TGCGCCAGCAGCCTGGGGGGGGTCCACGAGCAGTACTTC. Its translation is CASSLGGVHEQYF.